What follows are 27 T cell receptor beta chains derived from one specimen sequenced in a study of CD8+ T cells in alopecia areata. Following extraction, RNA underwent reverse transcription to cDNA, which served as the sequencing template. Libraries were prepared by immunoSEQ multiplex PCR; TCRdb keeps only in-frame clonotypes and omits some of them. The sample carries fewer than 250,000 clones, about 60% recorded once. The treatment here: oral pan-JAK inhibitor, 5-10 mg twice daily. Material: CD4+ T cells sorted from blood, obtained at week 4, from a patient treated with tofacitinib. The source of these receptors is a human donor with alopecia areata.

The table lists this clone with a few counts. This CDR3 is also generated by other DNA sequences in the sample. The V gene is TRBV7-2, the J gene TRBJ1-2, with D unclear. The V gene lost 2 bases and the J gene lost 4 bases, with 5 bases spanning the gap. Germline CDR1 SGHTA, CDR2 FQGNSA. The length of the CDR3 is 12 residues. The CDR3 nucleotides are TGTGCCAGCAGCTTAAGGACCTATGGCTACACCTTC. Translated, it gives CASSLRTYGYTF.

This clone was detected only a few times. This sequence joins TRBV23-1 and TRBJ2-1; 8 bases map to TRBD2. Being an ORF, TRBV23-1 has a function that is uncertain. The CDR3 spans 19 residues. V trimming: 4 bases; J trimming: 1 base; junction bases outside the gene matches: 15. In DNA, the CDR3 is TGCGCCAGCAGTCCGCTAAGGGAGAAAGCGGGAGAATCCTACAATGAGCAGTTCTTC. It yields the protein CASSPLREKAGESYNEQFF.

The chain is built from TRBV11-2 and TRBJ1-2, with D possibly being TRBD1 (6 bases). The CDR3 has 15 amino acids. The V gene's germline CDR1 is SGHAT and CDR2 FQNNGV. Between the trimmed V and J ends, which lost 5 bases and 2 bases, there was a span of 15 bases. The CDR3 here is CASSPPQGWNYGYTF. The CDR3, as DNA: TGTGCCAGCAGCCCGCCGCAGGGGTGGAACTATGGCTACACCTTC.

CDR3 sequence reads: CSASPDNEQFF. CDR3 in DNA: TGCAGTGCTAGCCCAGACAATGAGCAGTTCTTC. V is TRBV20-1 and J is TRBJ2-1; no firm D call. This CDR3 has 11 residues. The V end lost 3 bases, the J end lost 5 bases, and 5 bases lay between the germline ends. Per germline, CDR1 DFQATT and CDR2 SNEGSKA (reference sequence).

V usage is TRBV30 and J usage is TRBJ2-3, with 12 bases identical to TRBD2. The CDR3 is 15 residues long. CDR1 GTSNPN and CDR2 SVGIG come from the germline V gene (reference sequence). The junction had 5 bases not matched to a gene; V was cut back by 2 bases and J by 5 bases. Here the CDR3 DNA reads TGTGCCTGGAGTCCCTCGGGACTAGCGGGAGATACGCAGTATTTT. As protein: CAWSPSGLAGDTQYF.

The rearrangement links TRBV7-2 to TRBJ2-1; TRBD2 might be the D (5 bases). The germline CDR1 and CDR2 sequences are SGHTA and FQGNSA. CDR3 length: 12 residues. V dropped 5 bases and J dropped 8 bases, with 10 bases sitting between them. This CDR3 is CASSHPGDEQFF. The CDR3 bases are TGTGCCAGCAGCCACCCCGGGGATGAGCAGTTCTTC.

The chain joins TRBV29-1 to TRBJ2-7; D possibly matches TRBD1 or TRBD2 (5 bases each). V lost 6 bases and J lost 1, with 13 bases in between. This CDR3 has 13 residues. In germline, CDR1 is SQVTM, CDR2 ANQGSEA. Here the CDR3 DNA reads TGCAGCGTCCGACCGGGACCATCCTACGAGCAGTACTTC. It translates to CSVRPGPSYEQYF.

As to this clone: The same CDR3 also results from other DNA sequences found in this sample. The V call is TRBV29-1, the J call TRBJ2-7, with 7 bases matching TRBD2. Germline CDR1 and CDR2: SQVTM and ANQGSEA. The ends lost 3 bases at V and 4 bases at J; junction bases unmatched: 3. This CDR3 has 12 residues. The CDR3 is CSVDGGSYEQYF. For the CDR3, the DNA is TGCAGCGTTGATGGCGGGAGTTACGAGCAGTACTTC.

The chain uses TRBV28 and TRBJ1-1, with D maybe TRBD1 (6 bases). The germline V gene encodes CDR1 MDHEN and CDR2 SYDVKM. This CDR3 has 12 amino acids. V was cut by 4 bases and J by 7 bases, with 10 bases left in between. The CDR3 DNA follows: TGTGCCAGCAGTTCCCCGGACAGTGAAGCTTTCTTT. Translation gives CASSSPDSEAFF.

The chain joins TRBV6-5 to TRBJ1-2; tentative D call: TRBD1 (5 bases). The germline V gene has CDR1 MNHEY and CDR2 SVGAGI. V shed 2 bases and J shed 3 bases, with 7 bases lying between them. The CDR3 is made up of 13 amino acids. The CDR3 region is CASSYRGYYGYTF. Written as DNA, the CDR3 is TGTGCCAGCAGTTACAGGGGTTACTATGGCTACACCTTC.

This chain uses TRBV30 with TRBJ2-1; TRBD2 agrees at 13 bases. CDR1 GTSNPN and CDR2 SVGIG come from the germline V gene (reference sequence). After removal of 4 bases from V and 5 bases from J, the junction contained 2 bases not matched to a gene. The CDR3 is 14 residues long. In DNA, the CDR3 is TGTGCCTGGACGGGACTAGCGGGACACAATGAGCAGTTCTTC. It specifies CAWTGLAGHNEQFF.

The CDR3 region has the DNA TGCGCCAGCAGCCCCGAGACCGGGGAGCTGTTTTTT. Translating it yields CASSPETGELFF. V and J are TRBV4-3 and TRBJ2-2, with D unclear. Trimming pared 4 bases from V and 5 bases from J, leaving 5 bases between. Germline assignment: CDR1 LGHNA and CDR2 YSLEER. The CDR3 totals 12 residues.

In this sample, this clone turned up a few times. The DNA of the CDR3 is TGTGCCACCAGCAGAGAGCCGCTATCGGGTGGCTACACCTTC. Amino acid sequence: CATSREPLSGGYTF. J is TRBJ1-2 and V is TRBV15; D gene ambiguous. The germline gives CDR1 LNHNV, CDR2 YYDKDF (reference sequence). This CDR3 comprises 14 residues. V lost 0 bases and J lost 7, with 12 bases in between. Together with reference TRBV15 and TRBJ1-2, the CDR3 gives the full variable domain: DAMVIQNPRYQVTQFGKPVTLSCSQTLNHNVMYWYQQKSSQAPKLLFHYYDKDFNNEADTPDNFQSRRPNTSFCFLDIRSPGLGDTAMYLCATSREPLSGGYTFGSGTRLTVV.

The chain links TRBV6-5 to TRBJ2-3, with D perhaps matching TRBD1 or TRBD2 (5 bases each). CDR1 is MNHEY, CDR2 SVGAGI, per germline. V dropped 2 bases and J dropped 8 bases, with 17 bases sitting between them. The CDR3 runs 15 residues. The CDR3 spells CASSYGSGTAATQYF. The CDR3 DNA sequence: TGTGCCAGCAGTTACGGGAGTGGGACCGCGGCTACGCAGTATTTT.

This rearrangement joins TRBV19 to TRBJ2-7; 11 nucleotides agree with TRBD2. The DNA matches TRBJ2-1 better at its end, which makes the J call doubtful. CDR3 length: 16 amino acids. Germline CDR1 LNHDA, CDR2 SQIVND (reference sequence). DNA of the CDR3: TGTGCCAGTGGCGCTAGCGGGAGGTACTCCTACAATGAGCAGTTCTTC. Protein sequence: CASGASGRYSYNEQFF.

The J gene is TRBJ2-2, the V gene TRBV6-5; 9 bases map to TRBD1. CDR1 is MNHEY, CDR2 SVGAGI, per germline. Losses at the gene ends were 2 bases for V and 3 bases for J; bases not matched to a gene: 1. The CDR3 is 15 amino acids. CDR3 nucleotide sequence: TGTGCCAGCAGTTACGGGGACAGGGACACCGGGGAGCTGTTTTTT. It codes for CASSYGDRDTGELFF.

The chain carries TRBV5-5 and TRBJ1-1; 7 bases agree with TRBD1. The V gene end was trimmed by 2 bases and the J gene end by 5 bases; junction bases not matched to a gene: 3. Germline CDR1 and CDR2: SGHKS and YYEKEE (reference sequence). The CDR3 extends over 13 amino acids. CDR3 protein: CASSFSTGTEAFF. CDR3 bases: TGTGCCAGCAGCTTCTCGACAGGGACTGAAGCTTTCTTT. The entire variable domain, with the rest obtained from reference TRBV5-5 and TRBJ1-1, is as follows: DAGVTQSPTHLIKTRGQQVTLRCSPISGHKSVSWYQQVLGQGPQFIFQYYEKEERGRGNFPDRFSARQFPNYSSELNVNALLLGDSALYLCASSFSTGTEAFFGQGTRLTVV.

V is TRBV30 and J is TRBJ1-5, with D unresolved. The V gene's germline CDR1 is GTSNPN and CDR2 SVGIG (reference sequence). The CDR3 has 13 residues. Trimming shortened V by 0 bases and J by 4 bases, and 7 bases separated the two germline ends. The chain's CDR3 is CAWSVTGNQPQHF. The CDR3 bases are TGTGCCTGGAGTGTAACTGGTAATCAGCCCCAGCATTTT.

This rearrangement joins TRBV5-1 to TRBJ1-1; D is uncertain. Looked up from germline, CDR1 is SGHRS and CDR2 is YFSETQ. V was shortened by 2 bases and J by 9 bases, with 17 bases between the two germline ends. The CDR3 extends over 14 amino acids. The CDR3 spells CASSFGVGGAQAFF. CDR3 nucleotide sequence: TGCGCCAGCAGCTTCGGGGTAGGAGGCGCCCAAGCTTTCTTT.

DNA for the CDR3: TGTGCCTGCGGGACAGTGGGTCAAGGACTGTTTTTT. It codes for CACGTVGQGLFF. The V call is TRBV30, the J call TRBJ1-4; TRBD1 matches 7 bases. Germline CDR1 and CDR2: GTSNPN and SVGIG (reference sequence). The V and J ends lost 6 bases and 13 bases, in that order; junction bases with no gene match: 11. The length of the CDR3 is 12 residues.

The CDR3 DNA reads TGTGCCACCAGCAAAGAAGCGGAGTTCACAGATACGCAGTATTTT. Protein sequence: CATSKEAEFTDTQYF. The V gene is TRBV15, the J gene TRBJ2-3; D perhaps matches TRBD2 (5 bases). Per the germline V gene, CDR1 is LNHNV and CDR2 is YYDKDF (reference sequence). The V end was cut by 4 bases, the J end by 2 bases, with 13 bases between. The CDR3 has 15 amino acids. The full variable domain, with the rest looked up from reference TRBV15 and TRBJ2-3, is DAMVIQNPRYQVTQFGKPVTLSCSQTLNHNVMYWYQQKSSQAPKLLFHYYDKDFNNEADTPDNFQSRRPNTSFCFLDIRSPGLGDTAMYLCATSKEAEFTDTQYFGPGTRLTVL.

This chain's CDR3 is CRDWRDTF. The CDR3 DNA reads TGCAGGGATTGGCGAGACACCTTC. This chain links TRBV20-1 with TRBJ1-2; D is unclear. Looked up from germline, CDR1 is DFQATT and CDR2 is SNEGSKA (reference sequence). The CDR3 is made up of 8 amino acids.

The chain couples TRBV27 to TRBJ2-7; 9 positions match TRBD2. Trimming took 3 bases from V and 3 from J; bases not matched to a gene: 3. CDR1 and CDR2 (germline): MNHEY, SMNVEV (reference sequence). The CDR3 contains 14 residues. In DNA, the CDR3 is TGTGCCAGCAGTTTTCGAGCGGGAGGCTACGAGCAGTACTTC. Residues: CASSFRAGGYEQYF.

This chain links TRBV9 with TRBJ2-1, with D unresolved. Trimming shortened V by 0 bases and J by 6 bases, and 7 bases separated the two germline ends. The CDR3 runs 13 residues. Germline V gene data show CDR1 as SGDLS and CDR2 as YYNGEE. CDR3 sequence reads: CASSVVNRNEQFF. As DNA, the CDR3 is TGTGCCAGCAGCGTAGTTAACCGCAATGAGCAGTTCTTC.

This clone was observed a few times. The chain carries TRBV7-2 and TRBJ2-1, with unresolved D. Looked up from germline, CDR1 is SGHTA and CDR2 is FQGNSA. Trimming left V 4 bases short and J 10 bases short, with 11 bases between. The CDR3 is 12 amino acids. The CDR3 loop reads CASSSSRVEQFF. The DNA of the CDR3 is TGTGCCAGCAGCTCATCTCGCGTGGAGCAGTTCTTC.

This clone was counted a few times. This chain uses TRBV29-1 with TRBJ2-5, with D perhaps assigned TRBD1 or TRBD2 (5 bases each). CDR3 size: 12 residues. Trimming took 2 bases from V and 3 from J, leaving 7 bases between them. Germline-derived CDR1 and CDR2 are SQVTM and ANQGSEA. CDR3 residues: CSVERGEETQYF. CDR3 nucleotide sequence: TGCAGCGTTGAAAGAGGGGAAGAGACCCAGTACTTC. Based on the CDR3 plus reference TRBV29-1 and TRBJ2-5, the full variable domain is SAVISQKPSRDICQRGTSLTIQCQVDSQVTMMFWYRQQPGQSLTLIATANQGSEATYESGFVIDKFPISRPNLTFSTLTVSNMSPEDSSIYLCSVERGEETQYFGPGTRLLVL.

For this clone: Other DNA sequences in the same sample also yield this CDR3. CDR3 sequence reads: CAWNRRANTEAFF. CDR3 sequence (DNA): TGTGCCTGGAATAGGAGGGCGAACACTGAAGCTTTCTTT. The V and J genes are TRBV30 and TRBJ1-1; no definite D call. CDR1 is GTSNPN and CDR2 is SVGIG in the germline V gene (reference sequence). The V and J ends lost 4 bases and 1 base respectively, with 10 bases between them. This CDR3 has 13 residues. Supplemented by reference TRBV30 and TRBJ1-1, the full variable domain reads SQTIHQWPATLVQPVGSPLSLECTVEGTSNPNLYWYRQAAGRGLQLLFYSVGIGQISSEVPQNLSASRPQDRQFILSSKKLLLSDSGFYLCAWNRRANTEAFFGQGTRLTVV.